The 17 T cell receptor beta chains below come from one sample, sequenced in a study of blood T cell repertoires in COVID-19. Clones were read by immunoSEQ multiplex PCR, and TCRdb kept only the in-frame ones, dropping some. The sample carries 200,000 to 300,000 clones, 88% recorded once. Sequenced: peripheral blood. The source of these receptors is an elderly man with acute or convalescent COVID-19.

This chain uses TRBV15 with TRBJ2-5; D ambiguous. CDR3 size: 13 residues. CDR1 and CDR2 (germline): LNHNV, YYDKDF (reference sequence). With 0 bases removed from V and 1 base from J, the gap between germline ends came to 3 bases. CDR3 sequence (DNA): TGTGCCACCAGCAGAGATCGCCAAGAGACCCAGTACTTC. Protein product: CATSRDRQETQYF.

This chain's CDR3 is CASSLGSGVTYNEQFF. In nucleotides, the CDR3 is TGTGCCAGCAGCTTAGGGTCGGGGGTTACCTACAATGAGCAGTTCTTC. V and J are TRBV7-2 and TRBJ2-1; possibly TRBD2 for D (6 bases). Germline V gene data show CDR1 as SGHTA and CDR2 as FQGNSA. This CDR3 spans 16 amino acids. With 1 base removed from V and 2 bases from J, the gap between germline ends came to 12 bases.

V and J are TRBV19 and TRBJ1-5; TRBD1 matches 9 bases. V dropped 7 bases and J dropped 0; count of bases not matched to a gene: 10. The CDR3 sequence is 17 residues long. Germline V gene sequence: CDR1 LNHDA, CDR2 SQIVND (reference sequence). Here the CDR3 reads CASKQGATQHSNQPQHF. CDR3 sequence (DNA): TGTGCCAGTAAACAGGGGGCGACTCAGCATAGCAATCAGCCCCAGCATTTT.

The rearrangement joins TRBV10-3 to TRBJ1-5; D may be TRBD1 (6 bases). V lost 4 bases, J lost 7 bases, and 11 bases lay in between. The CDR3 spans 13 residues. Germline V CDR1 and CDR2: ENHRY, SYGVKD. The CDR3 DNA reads TGTGCCATCAGTGGCAGGGGTGACCAGCCCCAGCATTTT. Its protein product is CAISGRGDQPQHF.

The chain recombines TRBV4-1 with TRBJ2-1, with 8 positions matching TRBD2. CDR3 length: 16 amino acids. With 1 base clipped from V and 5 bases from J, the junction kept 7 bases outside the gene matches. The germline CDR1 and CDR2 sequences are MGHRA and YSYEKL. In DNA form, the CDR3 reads TGCGCCAGCAGCCAAGCAGAGCGGGAGCTGAACAATGAGCAGTTCTTC. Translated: CASSQAERELNNEQFF.

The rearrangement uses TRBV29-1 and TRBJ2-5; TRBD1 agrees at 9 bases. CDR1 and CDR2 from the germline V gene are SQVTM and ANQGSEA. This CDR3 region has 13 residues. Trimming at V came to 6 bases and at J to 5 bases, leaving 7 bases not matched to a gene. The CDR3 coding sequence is TGCAGCGTCGTTACAGGGGGCGGGGAGACCCAGTACTTC. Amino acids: CSVVTGGGETQYF.

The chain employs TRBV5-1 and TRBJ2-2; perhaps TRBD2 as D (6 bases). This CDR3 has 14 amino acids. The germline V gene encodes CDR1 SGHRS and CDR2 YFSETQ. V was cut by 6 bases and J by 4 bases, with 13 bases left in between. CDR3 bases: TGCGCCAGCACCATGCCAGCGGGCACCGGGGAGCTGTTTTTT. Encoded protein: CASTMPAGTGELFF.

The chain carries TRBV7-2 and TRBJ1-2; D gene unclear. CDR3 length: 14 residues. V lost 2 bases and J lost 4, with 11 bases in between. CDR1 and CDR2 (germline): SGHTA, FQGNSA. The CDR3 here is CASSLSGLAYGYTF. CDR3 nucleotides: TGTGCCAGCAGCTTATCAGGTTTGGCCTATGGCTACACCTTC.

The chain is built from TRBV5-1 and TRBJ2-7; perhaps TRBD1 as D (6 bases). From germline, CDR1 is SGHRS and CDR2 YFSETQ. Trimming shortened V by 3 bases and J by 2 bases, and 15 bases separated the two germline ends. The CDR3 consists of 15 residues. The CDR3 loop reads CASSYSGTSTYEQYF. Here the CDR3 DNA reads TGCGCCAGCAGCTATTCCGGGACAAGTACCTACGAGCAGTACTTC.

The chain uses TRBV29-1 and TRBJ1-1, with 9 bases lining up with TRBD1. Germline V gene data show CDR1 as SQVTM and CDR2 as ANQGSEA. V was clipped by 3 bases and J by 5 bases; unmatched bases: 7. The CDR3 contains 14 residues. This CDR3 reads CSVDTGGRQTEAFF. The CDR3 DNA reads TGCAGCGTTGATACAGGGGGCCGTCAAACTGAAGCTTTCTTT.

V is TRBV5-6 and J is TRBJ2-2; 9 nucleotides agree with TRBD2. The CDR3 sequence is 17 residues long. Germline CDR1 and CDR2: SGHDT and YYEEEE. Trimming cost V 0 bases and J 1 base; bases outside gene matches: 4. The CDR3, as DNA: TGTGCCAGCAGCTTGGCATCTAGCGGGATGAACACCGGGGAGCTGTTTTTT. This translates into CASSLASSGMNTGELFF.

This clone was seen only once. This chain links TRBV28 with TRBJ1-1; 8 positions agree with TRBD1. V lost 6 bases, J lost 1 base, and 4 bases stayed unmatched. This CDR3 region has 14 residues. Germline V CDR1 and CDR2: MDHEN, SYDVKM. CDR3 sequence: CASSRGLANTEAFF. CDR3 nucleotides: TGTGCCAGCAGCAGGGGGCTGGCGAACACTGAAGCTTTCTTT. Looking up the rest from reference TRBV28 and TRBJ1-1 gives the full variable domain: DVKVTQSSRYLVKRTGEKVFLECVQDMDHENMFWYRQDPGLGLRLIYFSYDVKMKEKGDIPEGYSVSREKKERFSLILESASTNQTSMYLCASSRGLANTEAFFGQGTRLTVV.

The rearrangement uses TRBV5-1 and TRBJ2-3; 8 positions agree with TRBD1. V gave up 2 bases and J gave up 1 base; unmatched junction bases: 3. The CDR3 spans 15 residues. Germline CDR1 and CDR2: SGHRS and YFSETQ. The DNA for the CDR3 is TGCGCCAGCAGCTTCCAGGGGGCAGGCACAGATACGCAGTATTTT. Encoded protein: CASSFQGAGTDTQYF.

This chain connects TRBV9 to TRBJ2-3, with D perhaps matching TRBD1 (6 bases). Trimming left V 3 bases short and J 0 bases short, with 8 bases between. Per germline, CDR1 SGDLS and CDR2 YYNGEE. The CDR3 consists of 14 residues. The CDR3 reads CASSEGQSTDTQYF. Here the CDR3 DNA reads TGTGCCAGCAGCGAAGGACAGAGCACAGATACGCAGTATTTT.

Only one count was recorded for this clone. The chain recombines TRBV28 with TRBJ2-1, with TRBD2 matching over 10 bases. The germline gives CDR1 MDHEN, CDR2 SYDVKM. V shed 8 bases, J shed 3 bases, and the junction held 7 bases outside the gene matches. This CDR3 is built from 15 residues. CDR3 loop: CASLTSGAHYNEQFF. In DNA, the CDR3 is TGTGCCAGCCTCACTAGCGGGGCCCACTACAATGAGCAGTTCTTC.

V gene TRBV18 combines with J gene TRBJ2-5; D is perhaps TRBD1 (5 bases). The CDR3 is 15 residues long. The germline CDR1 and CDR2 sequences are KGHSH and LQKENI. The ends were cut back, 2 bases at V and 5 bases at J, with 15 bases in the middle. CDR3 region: CASSPEQVPSETQYF. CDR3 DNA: TGTGCCAGCTCACCAGAACAGGTGCCCTCGGAGACCCAGTACTTC.

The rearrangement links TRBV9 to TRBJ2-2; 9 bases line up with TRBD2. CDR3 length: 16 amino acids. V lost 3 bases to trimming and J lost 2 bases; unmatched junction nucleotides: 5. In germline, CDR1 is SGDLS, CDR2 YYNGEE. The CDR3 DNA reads TGTGCCAGCAGCGCGACTAGCGGCCCTAACACCGGGGAGCTGTTTTTT. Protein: CASSATSGPNTGELFF.